The 2 T cell receptor beta chains given below trace back to one sample, sequenced in a study of molecular identifiers for immune sequencing clone quantification. TCRdb ran MiXCR on the PCR reads and lists one entry per CDR3 protein. The sample contains fewer than 9,000 distinct CDR3 sequences, around 33% of which appear only once. Sequenced: naive CD8+ T cells from blood, with Jurkat cell RNA spiked in. Specified subset: FACS-sorted CD8+CD4-CCR7+CD45RA+ naive T cells. All receptors come from a human donor in good health. Some libraries in this study had Jurkat cell RNA spiked in.

This clonotype was found a few times. The chain recombines TRBV5-1 with TRBJ2-5; D tentatively fits TRBD1 or TRBD2 (5 bases each). The CDR3 is 14 amino acids. V lost 4 bases and J lost 5, with 15 bases in between. The germline CDR1 and CDR2 sequences are SGHRS and YFSETQ. The CDR3 reads CASSPRDEWETQYF. CDR3 bases: TGCGCCAGCAGCCCTCGGGACGAATGGGAGACCCAGTACTTC.

Only a few counts were recorded for this clonotype. The genes are TRBV5-4 and TRBJ2-7; TRBD2 might be the D (6 bases). Trimming cost V 3 bases and J 6 bases, with 10 bases left between them. This CDR3 has 12 residues. Germline CDR1 reads SGHNT; CDR2 reads YYREEE (reference sequence). CDR3 amino acids: CASSWGLSEQYF. CDR3 sequence (DNA): TGTGCCAGCAGCTGGGGACTGTCCGAGCAGTACTTC.